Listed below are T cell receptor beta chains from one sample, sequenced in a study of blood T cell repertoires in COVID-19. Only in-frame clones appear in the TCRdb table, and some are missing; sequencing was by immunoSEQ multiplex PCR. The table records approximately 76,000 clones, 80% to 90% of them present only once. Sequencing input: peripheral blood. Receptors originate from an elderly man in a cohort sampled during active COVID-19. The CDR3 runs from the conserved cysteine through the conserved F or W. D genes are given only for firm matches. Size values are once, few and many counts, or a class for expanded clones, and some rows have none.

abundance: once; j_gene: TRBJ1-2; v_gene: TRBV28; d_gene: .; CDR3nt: TGTGCCAGCAGTTACGAGAGGAGCTATGGCTACACCTTC; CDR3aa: CASSYERSYGYTF
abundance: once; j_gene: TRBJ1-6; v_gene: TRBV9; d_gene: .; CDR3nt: TGTGCCAGCAGCGGTCCGGGGTCACCCCTCCACTTT; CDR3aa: CASSGPGSPLHF
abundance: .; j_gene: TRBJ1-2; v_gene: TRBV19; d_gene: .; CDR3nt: TGTGCCAGTAGTAAGAACCAGGGTCATGGCTACACCTTC; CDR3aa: CASSKNQGHGYTF
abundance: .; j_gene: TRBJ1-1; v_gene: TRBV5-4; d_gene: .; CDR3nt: TGTGCCAGCAGCTCCCCCCAGAACACTGAAGCTTTCTTT; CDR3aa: CASSSPQNTEAFF
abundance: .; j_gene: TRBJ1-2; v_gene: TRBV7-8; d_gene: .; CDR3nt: TGTGCCAGCAGCATACGCGGGGGGGCTCCTCGCTACACCTTC; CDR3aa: CASSIRGGAPRYTF
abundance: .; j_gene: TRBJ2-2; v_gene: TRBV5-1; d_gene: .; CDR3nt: TGCGCCAGCAGCTTGCGTGGCGGGGAGAACACCGGGGAGCTGTTTTTT; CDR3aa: CASSLRGGENTGELFF
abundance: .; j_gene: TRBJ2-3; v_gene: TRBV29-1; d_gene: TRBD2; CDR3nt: TGCAGCGTTGGATGGACTAGCGGAGGCACAGATACGCAGTATTTT; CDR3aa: CSVGWTSGGTDTQYF
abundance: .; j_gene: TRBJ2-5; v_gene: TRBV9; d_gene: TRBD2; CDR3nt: TGTGCCAGCAGCGTCCGTAGTAGCGGGGATATCCAAGAGACCCAGTACTTC; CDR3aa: CASSVRSSGDIQETQYF
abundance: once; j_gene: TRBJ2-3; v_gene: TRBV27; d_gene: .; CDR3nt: TGTGCCAGCAGTTTTGGGGACACCTCCACAGATACGCAGTATTTT; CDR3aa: CASSFGDTSTDTQYF
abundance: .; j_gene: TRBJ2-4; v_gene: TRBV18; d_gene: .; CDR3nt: TGTGCCAGCTCACCTGTCGGGGGTACTGGAAACATTCAGTACTTC; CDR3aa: CASSPVGGTGNIQYF
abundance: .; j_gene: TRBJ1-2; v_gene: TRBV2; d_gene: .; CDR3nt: TGTGCCAGCAGTGAAGCGCTTGACAGTAGCAGCACCTTC; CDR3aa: CASSEALDSSSTF
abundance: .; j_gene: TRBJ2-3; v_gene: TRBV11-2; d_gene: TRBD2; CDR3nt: TGTGCCAGCAGCTTACTCACGGGGGGGACAGATACGCAGTATTTT; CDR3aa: CASSLLTGGTDTQYF
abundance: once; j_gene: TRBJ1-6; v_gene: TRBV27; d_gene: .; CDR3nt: TGTGCCAGCAGTATCTCGATTCCCCGGAATTCACCCCTCCACTTT; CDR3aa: CASSISIPRNSPLHF
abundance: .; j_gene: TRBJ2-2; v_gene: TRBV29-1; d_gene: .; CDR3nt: TGCAGCGCCGACTACGACACCGGGGAGCTGTTTTTT; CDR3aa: CSADYDTGELFF
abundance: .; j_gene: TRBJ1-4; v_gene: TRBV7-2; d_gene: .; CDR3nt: TGTGCCAGCAGCTACACCTCCGGGATATCGGAGGGAAAACTGTTTTTT; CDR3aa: CASSYTSGISEGKLFF
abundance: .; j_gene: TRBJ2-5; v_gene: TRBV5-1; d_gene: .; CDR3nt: TGCGCCAGCAAGGGCCGCGGGGAGACCCAGTACTTC; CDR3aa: CASKGRGETQYF
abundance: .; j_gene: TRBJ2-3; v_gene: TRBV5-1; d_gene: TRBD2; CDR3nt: TGCGCCAGCAGGGAACTAGCGGGGACAGATACGCAGTATTTT; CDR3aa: CASRELAGTDTQYF
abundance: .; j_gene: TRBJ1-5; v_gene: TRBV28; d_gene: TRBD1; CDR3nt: TGTGCCAGCAGTTTATACGACAGGGGGGACAATCAGCCCCAGCATTTT; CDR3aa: CASSLYDRGDNQPQHF
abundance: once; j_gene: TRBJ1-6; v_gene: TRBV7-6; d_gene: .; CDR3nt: TGTGCCAGCAGCTTAGCGGGGCAGGGAGGTTCACCCCTCCACTTT; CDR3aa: CASSLAGQGGSPLHF
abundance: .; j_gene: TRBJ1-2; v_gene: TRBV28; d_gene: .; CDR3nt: TGTGCCAGCAGTTTTAGGGGCTATGGCTACACCTTC; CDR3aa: CASSFRGYGYTF
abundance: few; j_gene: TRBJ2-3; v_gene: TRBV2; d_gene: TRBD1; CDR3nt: TGTGCCAGCAAGGGAGAGGGACAGGGTCAGTATTTT; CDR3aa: CASKGEGQGQYF
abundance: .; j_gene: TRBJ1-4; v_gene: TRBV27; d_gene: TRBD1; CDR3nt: TGTGCCAGCAGTTTTGAGTATACAACAGGGGAGAATGAAAAACTGTTTTTT; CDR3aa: CASSFEYTTGENEKLFF
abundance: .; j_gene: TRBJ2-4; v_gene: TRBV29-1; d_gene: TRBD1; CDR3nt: TGCAGCGTCGGACAGGGGCCCAAAAACATTCAGTACTTC; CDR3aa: CSVGQGPKNIQYF
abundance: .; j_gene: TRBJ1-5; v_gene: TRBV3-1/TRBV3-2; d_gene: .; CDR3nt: TGTGCCAGCAGCCAAGGATCTGGACAGCGTAATCAGCCCCAGCATTTT; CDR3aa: CASSQGSGQRNQPQHF
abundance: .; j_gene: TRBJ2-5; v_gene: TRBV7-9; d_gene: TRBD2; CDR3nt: TGTGCCAGCAGCTTAGCAGCAGATACTAGCGGGGGAAAGGAGACCCAGTACTTC; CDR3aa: CASSLAADTSGGKETQYF
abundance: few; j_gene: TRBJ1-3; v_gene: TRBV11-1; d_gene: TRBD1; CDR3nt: TGTGCCAGCAGACTCGACAGGGAATTTGGAAACACCATATATTTT; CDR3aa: CASRLDREFGNTIYF
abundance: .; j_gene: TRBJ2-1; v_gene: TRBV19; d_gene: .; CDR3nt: TGTGCCAGTAGGGACAGCTACAATGAGCAGTTCTTC; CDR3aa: CASRDSYNEQFF
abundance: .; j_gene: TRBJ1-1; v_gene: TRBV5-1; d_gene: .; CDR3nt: TGCGCCAGCAGCTTGGCACACCCGAACACTGAAGCTTTCTTT; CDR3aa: CASSLAHPNTEAFF
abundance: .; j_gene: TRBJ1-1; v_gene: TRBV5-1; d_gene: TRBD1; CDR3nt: TGCGCCAGCAGCTCCGGACAGGAGAACACTGAAGCTTTCTTT; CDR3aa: CASSSGQENTEAFF
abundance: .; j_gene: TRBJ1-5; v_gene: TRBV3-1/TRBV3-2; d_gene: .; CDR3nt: TGTGCCAGCAGCCAGGGGGCAGGGGAAAATCAGCCCCAGCATTTT; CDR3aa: CASSQGAGENQPQHF
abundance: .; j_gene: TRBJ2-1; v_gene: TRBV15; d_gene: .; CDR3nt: TGTGCCACCAGCAGGGCCGACTACAATGAGCAGTTCTTC; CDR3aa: CATSRADYNEQFF
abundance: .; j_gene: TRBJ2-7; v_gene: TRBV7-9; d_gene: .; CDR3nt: TGTGCCAGCAGCTTGACAGAGACCTACGAGCAGTACTTC; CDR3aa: CASSLTETYEQYF
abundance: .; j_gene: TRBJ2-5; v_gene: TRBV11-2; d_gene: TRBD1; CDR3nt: TGTGCCAGCAGCTTAATAATGGACAGGCAAGAGACCCAGTACTTC; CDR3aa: CASSLIMDRQETQYF
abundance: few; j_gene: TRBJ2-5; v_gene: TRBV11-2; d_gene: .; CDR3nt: TGTGCCAGCAGCTTAGGGGCTTTAGAGACCCAGTACTTC; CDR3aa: CASSLGALETQYF
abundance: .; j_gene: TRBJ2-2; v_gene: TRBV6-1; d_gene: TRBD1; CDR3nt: TGTGCCAGCAGTGAATGGGACAGGGGGCGGGACGGGGAGCTGTTTTTT; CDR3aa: CASSEWDRGRDGELFF
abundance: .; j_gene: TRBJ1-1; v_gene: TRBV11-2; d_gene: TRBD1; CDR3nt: TGTGCCAGCTCATTCAGGGGGGCCCCAGGGACTGAAGCTTTCTTT; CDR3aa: CASSFRGAPGTEAFF
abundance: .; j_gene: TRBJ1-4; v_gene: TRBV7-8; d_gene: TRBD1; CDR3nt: TGTGCCAGCAGCGGACAGGGGGCGTCTGAAAAACTGTTTTTT; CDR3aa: CASSGQGASEKLFF